This entry lists 4 T cell receptor beta chains sequenced from one sample in a study of CD8+CD57+ T cells in acquired aplastic anemia. Researchers used genomic DNA as the template to profile TCR beta VDJ and CDR3. Using its own MiXCR run on the reads, TCRdb lists one record per CDR3 protein. The sample yields around 190,000 distinct CDR3 sequences, roughly half seen once. Sequenced input: sorted CD4+, CD8+, or CD8+CD57+ T cells (not recorded which) from PBMCs. Receptors were obtained from a human donor in good health, serving as a control.

This clonotype has a single count. A much larger clone lies a single base off, so this may be a read error. The missing conserved phenylalanine or tryptophan at the end of this CDR3 makes a read error likely. The chain employs TRBV6-1 and TRBJ1-2; 10 bases fit TRBD1. Trimming cost V 6 bases and J 7 bases; bases outside gene matches: 2. Germline lookup yields CDR1 MNHNS and CDR2 SASEGT. There are 12 residues in the CDR3. DNA of the CDR3: TGTGCCAGCAGCGGGACAGGGGCTGGCTACACCTCC. This sequence encodes CASSGTGAGYTS.

The chain carries TRBV19 and TRBJ1-2; 7 nucleotides line up with TRBD1. CDR3 length: 14 amino acids. Germline trimming cut 9 bases from V and 4 bases from J; bases unmatched to any gene: 11. The V gene's germline CDR1 is LNHDA and CDR2 SQIVND (reference sequence). DNA for the CDR3: TGTGCCAGCCGCTCCGGGACAGTCTCCTATGGCTACACCTTC. Translated, it gives CASRSGTVSYGYTF.

This clonotype was seen ten or more times. The chain's CDR3 is CASSQGLTPPGETQYF. The CDR3 nucleotides are TGTGCCAGCAGCCAAGGCCTGACTCCGCCGGGAGAGACCCAGTACTTC. J is TRBJ2-5 and V is TRBV3-1; D is unclear. The CDR3 loop spans 16 amino acids. The V end lost 1 base, the J end lost 4 bases, and 16 bases lay between the germline ends. Germline V gene data show CDR1 as LGHDT and CDR2 as YNNKEL (reference sequence).

This clonotype was recorded a few times. This chain uses TRBV20-1 with TRBJ1-1; D ambiguous. CDR1 and CDR2 (germline): DFQATT, SNEGSKA (reference sequence). This CDR3 is 12 amino acids long. Trimming took off 0 bases at V and 7 bases at J, with 9 bases between the two ends. The CDR3 spells CSARDLADEAFF. CDR3 sequence (DNA): TGCAGTGCTAGAGATCTGGCAGATGAAGCTTTCTTT.